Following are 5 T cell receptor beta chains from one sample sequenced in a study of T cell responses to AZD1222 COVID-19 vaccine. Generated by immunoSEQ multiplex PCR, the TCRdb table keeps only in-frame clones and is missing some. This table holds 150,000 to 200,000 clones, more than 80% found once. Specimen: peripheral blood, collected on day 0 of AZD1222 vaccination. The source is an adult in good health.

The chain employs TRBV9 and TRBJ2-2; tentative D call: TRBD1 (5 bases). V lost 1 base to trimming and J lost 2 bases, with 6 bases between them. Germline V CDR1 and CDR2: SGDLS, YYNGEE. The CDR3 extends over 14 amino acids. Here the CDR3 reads CASSVQGNTGELFF. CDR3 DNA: TGTGCCAGCAGCGTACAGGGTAACACCGGGGAGCTGTTTTTT.

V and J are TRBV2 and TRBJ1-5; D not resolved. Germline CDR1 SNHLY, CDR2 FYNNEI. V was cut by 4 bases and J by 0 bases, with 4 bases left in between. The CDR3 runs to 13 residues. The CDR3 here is CASSAHSNQPQHF. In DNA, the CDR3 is TGTGCCAGCAGTGCCCATAGCAATCAGCCCCAGCATTTT.

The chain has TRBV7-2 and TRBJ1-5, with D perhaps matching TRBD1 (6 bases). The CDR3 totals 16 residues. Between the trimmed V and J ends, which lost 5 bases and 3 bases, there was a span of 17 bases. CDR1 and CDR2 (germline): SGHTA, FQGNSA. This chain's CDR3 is CASSVSGTTNNQPQHF. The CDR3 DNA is TGTGCCAGCAGCGTCTCCGGGACAACTAACAATCAGCCCCAGCATTTT.

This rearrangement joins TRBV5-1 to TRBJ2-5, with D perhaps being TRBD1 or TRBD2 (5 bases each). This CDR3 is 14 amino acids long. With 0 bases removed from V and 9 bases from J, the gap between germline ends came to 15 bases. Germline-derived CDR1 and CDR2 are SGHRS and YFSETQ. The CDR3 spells CASSLEAGPRAQYF. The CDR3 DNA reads TGCGCCAGCAGCTTGGAGGCAGGGCCGAGGGCCCAGTACTTC.

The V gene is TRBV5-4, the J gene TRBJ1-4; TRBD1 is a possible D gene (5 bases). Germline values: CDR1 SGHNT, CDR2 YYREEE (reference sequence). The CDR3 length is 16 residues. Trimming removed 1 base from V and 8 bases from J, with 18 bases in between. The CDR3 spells CASSLKLAGSGEKLFF. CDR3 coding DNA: TGTGCCAGCAGCTTGAAGTTGGCAGGGTCTGGGGAAAAACTGTTTTTT.